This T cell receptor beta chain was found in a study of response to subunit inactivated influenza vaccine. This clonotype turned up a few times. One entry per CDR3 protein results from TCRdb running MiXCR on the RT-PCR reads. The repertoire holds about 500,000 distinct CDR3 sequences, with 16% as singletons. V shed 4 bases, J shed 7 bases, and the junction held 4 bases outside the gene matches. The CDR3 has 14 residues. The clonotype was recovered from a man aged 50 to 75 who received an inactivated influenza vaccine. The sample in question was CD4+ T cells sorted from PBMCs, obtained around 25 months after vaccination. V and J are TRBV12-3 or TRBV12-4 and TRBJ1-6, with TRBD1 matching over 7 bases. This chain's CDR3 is CASSWGTANSPLHF. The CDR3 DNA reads TGTGCCAGCAGTTGGGGGACAGCAAATTCACCCCTCCACTTT.